This TCR beta chain was captured by sequencing in a study of shared clonotypes between healthy human individuals. This clone was seen just once. Its specificity is not known. CDR3 length: 12 amino acids. The ends were cut back, 5 bases at V and 1 base at J, with 5 bases in the middle. CDR1 is SEHNR and CDR2 is FQNEAQ in the germline V gene (reference sequence). Findings of the study overall: Naive CD4 clonotypes overlapped across a handful of donors at about 5%. Generally, estimated richness proved larger in naive subsets than it did in memory subsets. Few donors limited the genetic and exposure-history diversity represented.

Naive CD8 populations comprised CD45RO-negative cells positively selected for CCR7, excluding terminally differentiated effector memory CD45RA+ cells. Here immunoSEQ multiplex PCR was the method, and the copy in TCRdb shows in-frame clones only, minus some. The sample holds nearly 600,000 clones, just under 97% seen once. The receptor comes from a woman between 25 and 40 years old in good health. This rearrangement joins TRBV7-9 to TRBJ1-1, with unresolved D. The sequencing input was naive CD8+ T cells sorted from blood. This chain's CDR3 is CASSDWNTEAFF. The CDR3 region has the DNA TGTGCCAGCAGCGACTGGAACACTGAAGCTTTCTTT.